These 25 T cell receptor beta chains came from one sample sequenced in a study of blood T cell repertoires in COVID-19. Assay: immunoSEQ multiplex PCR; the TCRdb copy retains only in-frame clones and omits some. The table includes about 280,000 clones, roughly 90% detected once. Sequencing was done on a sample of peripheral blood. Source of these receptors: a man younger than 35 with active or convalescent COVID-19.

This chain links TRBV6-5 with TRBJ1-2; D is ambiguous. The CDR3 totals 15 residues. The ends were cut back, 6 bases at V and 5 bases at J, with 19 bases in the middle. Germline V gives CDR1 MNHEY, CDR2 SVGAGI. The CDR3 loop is CASSPLGGGSYGYTF. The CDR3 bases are TGTGCCAGCAGCCCCCTTGGTGGAGGATCGTATGGCTACACCTTC.

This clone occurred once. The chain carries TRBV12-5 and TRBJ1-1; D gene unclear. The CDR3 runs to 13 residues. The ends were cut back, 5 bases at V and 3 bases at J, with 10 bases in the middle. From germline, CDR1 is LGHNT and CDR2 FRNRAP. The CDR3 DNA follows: TGTGCTAGTGGTCTCGGTACGGACACTGAAGCTTTCTTT. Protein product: CASGLGTDTEAFF.

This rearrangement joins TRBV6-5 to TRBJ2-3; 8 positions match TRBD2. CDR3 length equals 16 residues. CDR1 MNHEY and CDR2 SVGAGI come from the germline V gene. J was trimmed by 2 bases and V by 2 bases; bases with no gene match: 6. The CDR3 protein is CASSYMRGASTDTQYF. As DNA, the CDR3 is TGTGCCAGCAGTTACATGCGGGGGGCTTCCACAGATACGCAGTATTTT.

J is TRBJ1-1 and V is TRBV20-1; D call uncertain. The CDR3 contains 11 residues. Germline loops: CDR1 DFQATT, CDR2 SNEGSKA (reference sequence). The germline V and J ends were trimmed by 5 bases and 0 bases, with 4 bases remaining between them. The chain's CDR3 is CSARLNTEAFF. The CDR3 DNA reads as TGCAGTGCTCGGTTGAACACTGAAGCTTTCTTT.

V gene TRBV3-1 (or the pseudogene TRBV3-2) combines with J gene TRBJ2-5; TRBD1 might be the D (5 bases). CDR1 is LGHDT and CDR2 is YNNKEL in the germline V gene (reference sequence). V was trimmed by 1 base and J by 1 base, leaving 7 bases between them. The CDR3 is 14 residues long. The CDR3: CASSQGTLQETQYF. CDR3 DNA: TGTGCCAGCAGCCAAGGGACACTCCAAGAGACCCAGTACTTC.

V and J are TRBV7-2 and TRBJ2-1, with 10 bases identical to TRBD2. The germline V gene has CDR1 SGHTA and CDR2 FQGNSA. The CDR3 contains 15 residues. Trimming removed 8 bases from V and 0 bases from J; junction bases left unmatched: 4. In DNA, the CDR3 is TGTGCCAGCGGACTAGCGGTTAGCTCCTACAATGAGCAGTTCTTC. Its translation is CASGLAVSSYNEQFF.

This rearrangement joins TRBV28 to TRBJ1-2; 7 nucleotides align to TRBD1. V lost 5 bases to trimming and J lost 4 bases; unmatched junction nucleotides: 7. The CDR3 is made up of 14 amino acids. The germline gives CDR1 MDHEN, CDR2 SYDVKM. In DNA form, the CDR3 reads TGTGCCAGCAGTCCCCCCTCAGGGGGCTATGGCTACACCTTC. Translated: CASSPPSGGYGYTF.

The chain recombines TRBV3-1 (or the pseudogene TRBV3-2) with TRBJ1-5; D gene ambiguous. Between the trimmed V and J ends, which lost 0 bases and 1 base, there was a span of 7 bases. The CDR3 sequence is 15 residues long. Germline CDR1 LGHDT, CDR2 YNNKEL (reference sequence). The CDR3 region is CASSQDRGSNQPQHF. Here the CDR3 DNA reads TGTGCCAGCAGCCAAGATCGGGGAAGCAATCAGCCCCAGCATTTT.

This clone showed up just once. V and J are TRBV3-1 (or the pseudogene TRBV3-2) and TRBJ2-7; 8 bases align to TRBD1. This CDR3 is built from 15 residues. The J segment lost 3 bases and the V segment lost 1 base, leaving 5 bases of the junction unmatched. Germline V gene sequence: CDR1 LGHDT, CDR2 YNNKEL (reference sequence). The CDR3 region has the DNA TGTGCCAGCAGCCAAGGCCAGGGGGCTAGCTACGAGCAGTACTTC. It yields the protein CASSQGQGASYEQYF.

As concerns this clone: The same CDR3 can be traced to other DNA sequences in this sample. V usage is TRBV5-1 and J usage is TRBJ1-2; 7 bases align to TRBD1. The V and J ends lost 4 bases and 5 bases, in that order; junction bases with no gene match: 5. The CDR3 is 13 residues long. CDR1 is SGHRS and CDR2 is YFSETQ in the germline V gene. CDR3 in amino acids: CASSTGTAYGYTF. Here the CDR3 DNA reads TGCGCCAGCAGCACCGGGACAGCTTATGGCTACACCTTC.

In nucleotides, the CDR3 is TGTGCCAGCAGCTTAGTACCCACGGTGAACACTGAAGCTTTCTTT. Encoded protein: CASSLVPTVNTEAFF. The chain is built from TRBV7-2 and TRBJ1-1; D is unclear. The CDR3 is 15 amino acids. CDR1 SGHTA and CDR2 FQGNSA come from the germline V gene. Trimming removed 1 base at V and 0 bases at J, with 9 bases between.

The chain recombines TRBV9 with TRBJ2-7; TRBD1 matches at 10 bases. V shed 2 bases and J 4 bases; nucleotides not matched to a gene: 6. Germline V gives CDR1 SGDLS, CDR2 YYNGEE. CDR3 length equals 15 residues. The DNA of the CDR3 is TGTGCCAGCAGCGTTGGACAGGGGGAGGGTTACGAGCAGTACTTC. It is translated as CASSVGQGEGYEQYF.

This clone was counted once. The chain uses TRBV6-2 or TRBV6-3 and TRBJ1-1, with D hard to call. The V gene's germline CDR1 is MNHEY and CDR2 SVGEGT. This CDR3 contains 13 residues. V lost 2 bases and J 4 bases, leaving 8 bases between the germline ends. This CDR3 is CASSYRGLTEAFF. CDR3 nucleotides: TGTGCCAGCAGTTACCGTGGGCTCACTGAAGCTTTCTTT.

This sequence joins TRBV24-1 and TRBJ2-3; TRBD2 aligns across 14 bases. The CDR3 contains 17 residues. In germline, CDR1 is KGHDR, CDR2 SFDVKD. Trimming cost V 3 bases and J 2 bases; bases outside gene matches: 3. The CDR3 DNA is TGTGCCACCAGTGATGGGGGACTAGCGGGGGACACAGATACGCAGTATTTT. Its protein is CATSDGGLAGDTDTQYF.

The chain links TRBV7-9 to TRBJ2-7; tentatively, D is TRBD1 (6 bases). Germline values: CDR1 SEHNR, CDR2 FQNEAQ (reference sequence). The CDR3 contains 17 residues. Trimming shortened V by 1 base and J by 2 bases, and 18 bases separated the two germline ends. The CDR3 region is CASSLGETPTGTYEQYF. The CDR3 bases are TGTGCCAGCAGCTTAGGTGAAACTCCGACAGGTACCTACGAGCAGTACTTC. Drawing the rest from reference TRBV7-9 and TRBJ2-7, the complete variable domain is DTGVSQNPRHKITKRGQNVTFRCDPISEHNRLYWYRQTLGQGPEFLTYFQNEAQLEKSRLLSDRFSAERPKGSFSTLEIQRTEQGDSAMYLCASSLGETPTGTYEQYFGPGTRLTVT.

The CDR3 nucleotides read TGTGCCAGCAGCGGAATGACAGGGGCGGGGGACACTGAAGCTTTCTTT. Protein product: CASSGMTGAGDTEAFF. V and J are TRBV9 and TRBJ1-1; TRBD1 matches 8 bases. The CDR3 runs 16 residues. V lost 3 bases to trimming and J lost 3 bases; unmatched junction nucleotides: 10. Germline V gene lookup returns CDR1 SGDLS and CDR2 YYNGEE. Full variable domain (remainder filled in from reference TRBV9 and TRBJ1-1): DSGVTQTPKHLITATGQRVTLRCSPRSGDLSVYWYQQSLDQGLQFLIQYYNGEERAKGNILERFSAQQFPDLHSELNLSSLELGDSALYFCASSGMTGAGDTEAFFGQGTRLTVV.

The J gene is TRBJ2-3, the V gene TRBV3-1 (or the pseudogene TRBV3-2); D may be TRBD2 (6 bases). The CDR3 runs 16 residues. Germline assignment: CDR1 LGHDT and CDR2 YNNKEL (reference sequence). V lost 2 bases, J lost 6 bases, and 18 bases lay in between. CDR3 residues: CASSQPSRDLLDTQYF. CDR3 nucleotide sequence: TGTGCCAGCAGCCAACCGAGCCGGGACTTACTGGATACGCAGTATTTT.

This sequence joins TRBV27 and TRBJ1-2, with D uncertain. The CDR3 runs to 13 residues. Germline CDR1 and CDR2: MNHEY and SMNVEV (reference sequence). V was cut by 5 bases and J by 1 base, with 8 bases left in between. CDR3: CASSLAVNYGYTF. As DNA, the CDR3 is TGTGCCAGCAGTCTGGCGGTTAACTATGGCTACACCTTC.

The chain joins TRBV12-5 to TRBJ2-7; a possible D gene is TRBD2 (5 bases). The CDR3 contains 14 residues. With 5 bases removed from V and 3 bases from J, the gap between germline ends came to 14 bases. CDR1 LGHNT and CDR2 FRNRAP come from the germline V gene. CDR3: CASGTRVAGYEQYF. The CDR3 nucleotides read TGTGCTAGTGGTACTCGAGTCGCGGGCTACGAGCAGTACTTC.

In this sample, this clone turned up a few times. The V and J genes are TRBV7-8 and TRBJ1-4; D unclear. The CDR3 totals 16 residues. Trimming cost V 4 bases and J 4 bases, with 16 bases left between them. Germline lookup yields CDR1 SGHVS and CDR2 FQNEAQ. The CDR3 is CASSSLERSGNEKLFF. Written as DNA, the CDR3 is TGTGCCAGCAGCTCCTTGGAGAGATCCGGTAATGAAAAACTGTTTTTT.

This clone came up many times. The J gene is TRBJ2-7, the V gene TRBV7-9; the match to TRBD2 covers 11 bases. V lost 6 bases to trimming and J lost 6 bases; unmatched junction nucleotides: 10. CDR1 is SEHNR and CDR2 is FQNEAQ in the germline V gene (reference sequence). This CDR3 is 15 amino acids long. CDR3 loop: CASSPGTSGGLEQYF. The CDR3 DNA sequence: TGTGCCAGCAGTCCTGGTACTAGCGGGGGCCTCGAGCAGTACTTC. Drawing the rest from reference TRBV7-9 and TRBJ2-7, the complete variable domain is DTGVSQNPRHKITKRGQNVTFRCDPISEHNRLYWYRQTLGQGPEFLTYFQNEAQLEKSRLLSDRFSAERPKGSFSTLEIQRTEQGDSAMYLCASSPGTSGGLEQYFGPGTRLTVT.

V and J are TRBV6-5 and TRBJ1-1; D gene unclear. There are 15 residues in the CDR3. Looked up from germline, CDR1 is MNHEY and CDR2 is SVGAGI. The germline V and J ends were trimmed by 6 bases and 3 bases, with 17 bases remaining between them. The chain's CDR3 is CASRYSVSLDTEAFF. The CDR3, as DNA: TGTGCCAGCAGATATTCTGTGAGCTTGGACACTGAAGCTTTCTTT.

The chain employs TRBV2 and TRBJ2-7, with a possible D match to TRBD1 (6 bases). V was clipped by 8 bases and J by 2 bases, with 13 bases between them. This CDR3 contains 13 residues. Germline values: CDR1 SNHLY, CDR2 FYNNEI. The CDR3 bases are TGTGCCAGCCAGCAAGGGGGAACCTACGAGCAGTACTTC. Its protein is CASQQGGTYEQYF.

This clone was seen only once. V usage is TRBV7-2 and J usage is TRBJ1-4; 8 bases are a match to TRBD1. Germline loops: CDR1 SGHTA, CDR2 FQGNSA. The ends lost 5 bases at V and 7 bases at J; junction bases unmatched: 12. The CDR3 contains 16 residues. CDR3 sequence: CASSRPYRGNREKLFF. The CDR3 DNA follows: TGTGCCAGCAGCCGTCCTTACAGGGGGAATCGTGAAAAACTGTTTTTT.

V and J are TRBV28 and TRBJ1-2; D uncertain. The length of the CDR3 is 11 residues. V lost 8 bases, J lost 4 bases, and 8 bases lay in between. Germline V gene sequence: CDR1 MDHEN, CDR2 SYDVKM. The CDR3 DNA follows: TGTGCCAGCCAGACGGGCTATGGCTACACCTTC. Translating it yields CASQTGYGYTF.